A selection of T cell receptor beta chains follows, all from one sample in a study of CD8+CD57+ T cells in acquired aplastic anemia. Each CDR3 protein gets one entry after TCRdb re-called the reads with MiXCR. The sample has 95,000 to 150,000 distinct CDR3 sequences; 45% to 60% are singletons. The sample comprised sorted CD4+, CD8+, or CD8+CD57+ T cells (not recorded which) from PBMCs. These TCRs come from a human donor with aplastic anemia. CDR3s include the opening cysteine and the closing phenylalanine or tryptophan. D genes are given only for firm matches. A row's size may be missing; if present it is once, few, many or a size class.

V gene,D gene,J gene,clone size,CDR3 DNA,CDR3 protein
TRBV4-3,-,TRBJ2-1,-,TGCGCCAGCAGCCAAGCGCTGGATTACAATGAGCAGTTCTTC,CASSQALDYNEQFF
TRBV19,-,TRBJ1-1,-,TGTGCCAGTAGTATAGGCGGGGGAGGTATCACTGAAGCTTTCTTT,CASSIGGGGITEAFF
TRBV6-6,TRBD1,TRBJ1-1,many,TGTGCCAGCAGTTACGACAGGGGGAACACTGAAGCTTTCTTT,CASSYDRGNTEAFF
TRBV15,TRBD2,TRBJ2-7,-,TGTGCCACCAGCGCGGGACTAGAAAGTGGCGAGCAGTACTTC,CATSAGLESGEQYF
TRBV19,TRBD1,TRBJ1-6,-,TGTGCCAGTAGTCCTACCAGACAGGGTTATTCACCCCTCCACTTT,CASSPTRQGYSPLHF
TRBV6-4,TRBD2,TRBJ2-1,many,TGTGCCAGCAGTGACCTGGGACTAGCAAACAATGAGCAGTTCTTC,CASSDLGLANNEQFF
TRBV20-1,TRBD2,TRBJ2-7,many,TGCAGTGCTAGAGATACGGCGGGGGGGCCTTCCTACGAGCAGTACTTC,CSARDTAGGPSYEQYF
TRBV7-3,TRBD1,TRBJ2-7,-,TGTGCCAGCAGCGTTACAGGGGGCGGCGAGCAGTACTTC,CASSVTGGGEQYF
TRBV12-3/TRBV12-4,-,TRBJ1-2,many,TGTGCCAGCAAACTTGGAGGGGTGGGCTACACCTTC,CASKLGGVGYTF
TRBV28,TRBD2,TRBJ2-3,-,TGTGCCAGCAGGGGGGGGGGAGGTACAGATACGCAGTATTTT,CASRGGGGTDTQYF
TRBV20-1,-,TRBJ2-7,-,TGCAGTGCTAGGTCGGGGGACGAGCAGTACTTC,CSARSGDEQYF
TRBV7-8,-,TRBJ2-3,-,TGTGCCAGCAGCTTATGGGCGGATACGCAGTATTTT,CASSLWADTQYF
TRBV25-1,-,TRBJ1-2,-,TGTGCCAGCAGTGAATATTGGAGGGTGGCGGGCTACACCTTC,CASSEYWRVAGYTF
TRBV10-3,-,TRBJ2-6,-,TGTGCCATCAGTGTAGGTCAGGGTAGGACTTCTGGGGCCAACGTCCTGACTTTC,CAISVGQGRTSGANVLTF
TRBV20-1,-,TRBJ1-1,many,TGCAGTGCGGGGGACGGATTGAACACTGAAGCTTTCTTT,CSAGDGLNTEAFF
TRBV14,-,TRBJ2-5,-,TGTGCCAGCAGCCAGGCTCAGACCCAGTACTTC,CASSQAQTQYF
TRBV2,TRBD1,TRBJ1-3,-,TGTGCCAGCGGGCCAACAGGGGCAAACACCATATATTTT,CASGPTGANTIYF
TRBV12-3/TRBV12-4,TRBD1,TRBJ2-7,-,TGTGCCAGCAGTGGGACAGCACTAAACTACGAGCAGTACTTC,CASSGTALNYEQYF